These 18 T cell receptor beta chains were sequenced from one sample in a study of shared clonotypes between healthy human individuals. Clones were sequenced by immunoSEQ multiplex PCR, and TCRdb holds only the in-frame ones, with some missing. This table has approximately 530,000 clones, roughly 95% appearing once. The sample taken for sequencing was naive CD4+ T cells sorted from blood. Stated subset: CD45RA+ positively selected. These receptors all come from a woman aged 25 to 45 in good health.

V and J are TRBV28 and TRBJ2-7; 10 bases line up with TRBD2. The length of the CDR3 is 18 residues. The V and J ends lost 1 base and 1 base, in that order; junction bases with no gene match: 10. Germline V gene sequence: CDR1 MDHEN, CDR2 SYDVKM. The CDR3 sequence: CASSLYYPGLALSYEQYF. The CDR3 coding sequence is TGTGCCAGCAGTTTATATTACCCGGGACTAGCGCTATCCTACGAGCAGTACTTC.

The chain couples TRBV29-1 to TRBJ2-1; the match to TRBD1 covers 9 bases. The CDR3 is 16 amino acids. J gave up 0 bases and V 6 bases, and 9 bases lay outside the gene matches. The germline gives CDR1 SQVTM, CDR2 ANQGSEA. Written as DNA, the CDR3 is TGCAGCGTCACGGGACAGGGAACTTACTCCTACAATGAGCAGTTCTTC. As protein: CSVTGQGTYSYNEQFF.

Notes on this clone: One end of the junction varies from germline; a read error may be responsible. The sample has other DNA sequences that encode this CDR3 too. The genes are TRBV13 and TRBJ2-7; weak D call: TRBD1 (6 bases). The CDR3 runs to 13 residues. CDR1 and CDR2 from the germline V gene are PRHDT and FYEKMQ (reference sequence). The CDR3 sequence: CASSPQGSDEQYF. In DNA, the CDR3 is TGTGCTAGCAGCCCCCAGGGGAGCGACGAGCAGTACTTC.

Only a few counts were recorded for this clone. The chain recombines TRBV28 with TRBJ1-1; possibly TRBD1 for D (5 bases). The V end was cut by 5 bases, the J end by 6 bases, with 10 bases between. CDR1 and CDR2 (germline): MDHEN, SYDVKM. The CDR3 length is 12 residues. CDR3 protein: CASSLARAEAFF. CDR3 nucleotide sequence: TGTGCCAGCAGTCTGGCCAGGGCTGAAGCTTTCTTT.

This rearrangement joins TRBV30 to TRBJ1-6; D is unclear. The CDR3 covers 17 residues. V was pared by 4 bases and J by 0 bases, with 16 bases between. Germline V CDR1 and CDR2: GTSNPN, SVGIG (reference sequence). CDR3 sequence (DNA): TGTGCCTGGAAGGTCGGAGTGTTAAGCTCCTATAATTCACCCCTCCACTTT. Translation gives CAWKVGVLSSYNSPLHF.

The chain employs TRBV13 and TRBJ2-6; TRBD2 matches at 14 bases. V shed 5 bases and J 0 bases; nucleotides not matched to a gene: 9. The CDR3 is made up of 20 amino acids. The germline V gene encodes CDR1 PRHDT and CDR2 FYEKMQ (reference sequence). The DNA of the CDR3 is TGTGCCAGCAGCGAATCGGGACTAGCGGGAGCCACCTCTGGGGCCAACGTCCTGACTTTC. Translation gives CASSESGLAGATSGANVLTF.

The V call is TRBV18, the J call TRBJ2-3, with TRBD2 identical over 10 bases. Germline CDR1 and CDR2: KGHSH and LQKENI. The CDR3 is made up of 16 amino acids. V trimming: 3 bases; J trimming: 4 bases; junction bases outside the gene matches: 7. In DNA form, the CDR3 reads TGTGCCAGCTCACCCAGTCTAGCGGGAGCCCCAGATACGCAGTATTTT. Protein: CASSPSLAGAPDTQYF. Variable domain in full (rest from reference TRBV18 and TRBJ2-3): NAGVMQNPRHLVRRRGQEARLRCSPMKGHSHVYWYRQLPEEGLKFMVYLQKENIIDESGMPKERFSAEFPKEGPSILRIQQVVRGDSAAYFCASSPSLAGAPDTQYFGPGTRLTVL.

The J gene is TRBJ1-2, the V gene TRBV27; D is uncertain. V was pared by 4 bases and J by 4 bases, with 13 bases between. The length of the CDR3 is 14 residues. CDR1 and CDR2 (germline): MNHEY, SMNVEV (reference sequence). The CDR3 DNA is TGTGCCAGCAGTTCTCGACCGGCCAGCTATGGCTACACCTTC. It is translated as CASSSRPASYGYTF.

V and J are TRBV2 and TRBJ1-5, with a weak D call TRBD1 (6 bases). In germline, CDR1 is SNHLY, CDR2 FYNNEI. The CDR3 consists of 14 residues. The ends were cut back, 6 bases at V and 2 bases at J, with 11 bases in the middle. CDR3 loop: CASRLGHGNQPQHF. The CDR3, as DNA: TGTGCCAGCAGGTTGGGACATGGCAATCAGCCCCAGCATTTT. Combining the CDR3 with reference TRBV2 and TRBJ1-5 gives the whole variable domain EPEVTQTPSHQVTQMGQEVILRCVPISNHLYFYWYRQILGQKVEFLVSFYNNEISEKSEIFDDQFSVERPDGSNFTLKIRSTKLEDSAMYFCASRLGHGNQPQHFGDGTRLSIL.

This chain joins TRBV19 and TRBJ2-5, with TRBD1 identical over 8 bases. Germline lookup yields CDR1 LNHDA and CDR2 SQIVND (reference sequence). V lost 4 bases, J lost 11 bases, and 15 bases stayed unmatched. This CDR3 region has 15 residues. The CDR3 sequence is CASSNGQGLWEEQYF. In DNA, the CDR3 is TGTGCCAGTAGTAACGGACAGGGCCTTTGGGAAGAGCAGTACTTC.

V usage is TRBV2 and J usage is TRBJ2-3, with 7 positions matching TRBD2. The CDR3 is 14 residues long. Germline CDR1 and CDR2: SNHLY and FYNNEI. Trimming took 7 bases from V and 3 from J; bases not matched to a gene: 7. In nucleotides, the CDR3 is TGTGCCAGCACGGGAGGAGTGGCAACAGATACGCAGTATTTT. This encodes CASTGGVATDTQYF.

This clone was seen only once. The chain is built from TRBV6-8 and TRBJ1-1, with a tentative D call TRBD1 (5 bases). In germline, CDR1 is MNHGY, CDR2 SAAAGT. The length of the CDR3 is 13 residues. V was shortened by 5 bases and J by 6 bases, with 13 bases between the two germline ends. The DNA for the CDR3 is TGTGCCAGCAGTAGGGACCCCAGCGCTGAAGCTTTCTTT. Amino acids: CASSRDPSAEAFF.

The genes are TRBV18 and TRBJ2-7; unclear D gene. This CDR3 has 13 amino acids. With 0 bases removed from V and 4 bases from J, the gap between germline ends came to 7 bases. Per germline, CDR1 KGHSH and CDR2 LQKENI. For the CDR3, the DNA is TGTGCCAGCTCACCACCAGGGATTTACGAGCAGTACTTC. It codes for CASSPPGIYEQYF. The entire variable domain, with the rest obtained from reference TRBV18 and TRBJ2-7, is as follows: NAGVMQNPRHLVRRRGQEARLRCSPMKGHSHVYWYRQLPEEGLKFMVYLQKENIIDESGMPKERFSAEFPKEGPSILRIQQVVRGDSAAYFCASSPPGIYEQYFGPGTRLTVT.

V and J are TRBV5-1 and TRBJ2-7, with 9 bases identical to TRBD1. The ends lost 4 bases at V and 2 bases at J; junction bases unmatched: 7. The V gene's germline CDR1 is SGHRS and CDR2 YFSETQ. The CDR3 contains 15 residues. CDR3 in DNA: TGCGCCAGCAGCGCCCGGGACAGGGTACCCTACGAGCAGTACTTC. The encoded protein is CASSARDRVPYEQYF. Full variable domain (missing parts from reference TRBV5-1 and TRBJ2-7): KAGVTQTPRYLIKTRGQQVTLSCSPISGHRSVSWYQQTPGQGLQFLFEYFSETQRNKGNFPGRFSGRQFSNSRSEMNVSTLELGDSALYLCASSARDRVPYEQYFGPGTRLTVT.

V gene TRBV5-1 combines with J gene TRBJ1-2, with 9 nucleotides matching TRBD1. CDR1 is SGHRS and CDR2 is YFSETQ in the germline V gene. The CDR3 has 18 residues. The trim removed 2 bases at V and 2 bases at J, leaving 13 bases unmatched. The CDR3 DNA reads as TGCGCCAGCAGCTTTGTTGGCGGGACAGGGAACCCGAACTATGGCTACACCTTC. It encodes CASSFVGGTGNPNYGYTF. Together with reference TRBV5-1 and TRBJ1-2, the CDR3 gives the full variable domain: KAGVTQTPRYLIKTRGQQVTLSCSPISGHRSVSWYQQTPGQGLQFLFEYFSETQRNKGNFPGRFSGRQFSNSRSEMNVSTLELGDSALYLCASSFVGGTGNPNYGYTFGSGTRLTVV.

The CDR3 nucleotides are TGTGCCAGCAGCTTAGCCCCGACTAGCGGGAGCTCCTACAATGAGCAGTTCTTC. Translating it yields CASSLAPTSGSSYNEQFF. The V gene is TRBV11-2, the J gene TRBJ2-1; 12 nucleotides line up with TRBD2. From germline, CDR1 is SGHAT and CDR2 FQNNGV. Trimming at V came to 1 base and at J to 0 bases, leaving 4 bases not matched to a gene. The CDR3 runs 18 residues.

The V and J genes are TRBV29-1 and TRBJ2-3, with a tentative D call TRBD2 (6 bases). The CDR3 is 13 residues long. The germline V and J ends were trimmed by 6 bases and 5 bases, with 15 bases remaining between them. The V gene's germline CDR1 is SQVTM and CDR2 ANQGSEA. CDR3 in amino acids: CSVRKGLQDTQYF. Written as DNA, the CDR3 is TGCAGCGTCCGAAAGGGACTCCAAGATACGCAGTATTTT.

The chain couples TRBV6-5 to TRBJ1-2; 7 bases are shared with TRBD1. The V gene end was trimmed by 6 bases and the J gene end by 4 bases; junction bases not matched to a gene: 11. This CDR3 is built from 15 residues. The germline gives CDR1 MNHEY, CDR2 SVGAGI. Here the CDR3 reads CASRPQGRKPYGYTF. CDR3 bases: TGTGCCAGCAGACCACAGGGGCGTAAGCCCTATGGCTACACCTTC.